The clone carrying this T cell receptor beta chain was detected a few times. Antigen: not known. Libraries were prepared by immunoSEQ multiplex PCR; TCRdb keeps only in-frame clonotypes and omits some of them. This table holds about 13,000 clones, roughly two thirds found once. This sample is part of a study of CD4+ T cells in melanoma. Study-level results: CD8+ T cell, macrophage and B cell function reportedly correlated with neoantigen-specific CD4+ T cells. Neoantigen-specific CD4+ T cells in melanoma reportedly had diverse differentiation states.

V gave up 4 bases and J gave up 9 bases, with 20 bases separating them. This CDR3 comprises 15 residues. Germline-derived CDR1 and CDR2 are SGHRS and YFSETQ. This chain joins TRBV5-1 and TRBJ1-3; D may be TRBD1 (5 bases). Source material: cells from a culture (not recorded whether cultured in vitro). The source of this sequence is a human donor with melanoma. This CDR3 reads CASSPLRGKDGTIYF. The CDR3, as DNA: TGCGCCAGCAGCCCCCTGCGGGGGAAGGATGGCACCATATATTTT.